This T cell receptor beta chain was retrieved from a study of cytomegalovirus exposure and HLA in healthy donors. Trimming left V 4 bases short and J 1 base short, with 10 bases between. The germline V gene encodes CDR1 SGHDN and CDR2 FVKESK. This CDR3 comprises 15 residues. PCR involved 60 Vbeta and 13 Jbeta primers. Produced via immunoSEQ multiplex PCR; TCRdb's table is partial and in-frame only. The sample's table shows 150,000 to 200,000 clones. The sequencing sample was made of PBMCs. The gene calls are TRBV14 and TRBJ2-2; D is undetermined. The sequence was collected from a man between 25 and 39 years old in good health and CMV-seronegative. DNA of the CDR3: TGTGCCAGCAGCCCCTTGTCAGGGAACACCGGGGAGCTGTTTTTT. Amino acid sequence: CASSPLSGNTGELFF.